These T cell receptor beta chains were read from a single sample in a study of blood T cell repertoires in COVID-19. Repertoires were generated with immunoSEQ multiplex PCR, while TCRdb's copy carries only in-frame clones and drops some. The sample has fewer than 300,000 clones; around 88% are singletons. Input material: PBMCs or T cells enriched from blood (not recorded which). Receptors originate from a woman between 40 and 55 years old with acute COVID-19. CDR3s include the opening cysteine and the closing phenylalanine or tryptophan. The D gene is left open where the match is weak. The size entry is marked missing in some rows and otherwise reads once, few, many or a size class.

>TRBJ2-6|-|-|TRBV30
TGTGCCTGGAGTCCGACTTGGTACAGGGTAGGCTCTGGGGCCAACGTCCTGACTTTC
CAWSPTWYRVGSGANVLTF
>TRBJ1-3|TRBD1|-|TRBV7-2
TGTGCCAGCAGCCCTCAGGGGGCGTCTGGAAACACCATATATTTT
CASSPQGASGNTIYF
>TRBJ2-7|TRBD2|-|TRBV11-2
TGTGCCAGCGTTACGGCGGGAGGCTACGAGCAGTACTTC
CASVTAGGYEQYF
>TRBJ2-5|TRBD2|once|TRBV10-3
TGTGCCATCAGACAACGACTAGCGGGCGGTCAAGAGACCCAGTACTTC
CAIRQRLAGGQETQYF
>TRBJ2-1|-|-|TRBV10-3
TGTGCCATAGTCGACAGCTACAATGAGCAGTTCTTC
CAIVDSYNEQFF
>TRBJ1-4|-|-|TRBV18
TGTGCCAGCTCACCGAGGGAAAAACTGTTTTTT
CASSPREKLFF
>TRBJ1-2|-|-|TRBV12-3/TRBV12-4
TGTGCCAGCAGCCAAGACACTAACTATGGCTACACCTTC
CASSQDTNYGYTF
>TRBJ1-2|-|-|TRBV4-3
TGCGCCAGCAGCCAAGACAAGCGAACTAACTATGGCTACACCTTC
CASSQDKRTNYGYTF
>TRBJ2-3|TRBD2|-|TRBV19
TGTGCCAGTAGAGAACTAGCGGGAGGGCCGAGGAATACGCAGTATTTT
CASRELAGGPRNTQYF
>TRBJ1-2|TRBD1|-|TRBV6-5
TGTGCCAGCAGTACCACAGGGGGTAACTATGGCTACACCTTC
CASSTTGGNYGYTF
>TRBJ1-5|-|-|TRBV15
TGTGCCACCAGCAGAGATCTTAGCAATCAGCCCCAGCATTTT
CATSRDLSNQPQHF
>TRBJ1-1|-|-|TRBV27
TGTGCCAGCAGTCTTCTGACAGCGAACACTGAAGCTTTCTTT
CASSLLTANTEAFF
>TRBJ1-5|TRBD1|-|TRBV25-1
TGTGCCAGCAGTTGTCCGGGACAGGGACGCCAGCCCCAGCATTTT
CASSCPGQGRQPQHF
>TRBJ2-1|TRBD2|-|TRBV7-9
TGTGCCAGCAGCTTAGGCGGGAGTCCTTCCTACAATGAGCAGTTCTTC
CASSLGGSPSYNEQFF
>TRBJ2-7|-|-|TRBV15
TGTGCCACCAGCAGAGATGCCACAGACGCCTACGAGCAGTACTTC
CATSRDATDAYEQYF
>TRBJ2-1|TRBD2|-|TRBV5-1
TGCGCCAGCAGCCCTTCTAGCGGGAGGGGCAATGAGCAGTTCTTC
CASSPSSGRGNEQFF
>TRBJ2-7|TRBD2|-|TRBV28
TGTGCCAGCAGTTTGGAGCCGGGACTAGCGGGACACGAGCAGTACTTC
CASSLEPGLAGHEQYF
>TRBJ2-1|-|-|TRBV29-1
TGCAGCTTCGGGCCTGAGGGTGCCCAGTTCTTC
CSFGPEGAQFF
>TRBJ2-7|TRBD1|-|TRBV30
TGTGCCTGGGCGACAGGGGATTTCGACGAGCAGTACTTC
CAWATGDFDEQYF
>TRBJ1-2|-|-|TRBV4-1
TGCGCCAGCAGCCAAGTCCAGGGGAACTATGGCTACACCTTC
CASSQVQGNYGYTF
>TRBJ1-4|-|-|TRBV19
TGTGCCAGTAAGGGGCCAGCCTGGGAAAAACTGTTTTTT
CASKGPAWEKLFF
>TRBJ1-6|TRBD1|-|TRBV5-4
TGTGCCAGCAGCTTAGGGACAGGGGATTCACCCCTCCACTTT
CASSLGTGDSPLHF
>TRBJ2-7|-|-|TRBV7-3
TGTGCCAGCCCCCCGGGGACCTACGAGCAGTACTTC
CASPPGTYEQYF
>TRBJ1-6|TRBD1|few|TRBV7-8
TGTGCCAGCAGCCCGCGACAGGGGGCGAGGGATTCACCCCTCCACTTT
CASSPRQGARDSPLHF
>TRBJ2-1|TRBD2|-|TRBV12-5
TGTGCTAGTGCACTAGCGGGAGAGGGCGATGAGCAGTTCTTC
CASALAGEGDEQFF
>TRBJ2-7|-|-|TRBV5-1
TGCGCCAGCAGCTTGGTAGACGGGAGCCCCTACGAGCAGTACTTC
CASSLVDGSPYEQYF
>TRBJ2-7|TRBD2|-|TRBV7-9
TGTGCCAGCAGTGGAGCGGGAGGGGTCTACGAGCAGTACTTC
CASSGAGGVYEQYF
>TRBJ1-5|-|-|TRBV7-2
TGTGCCAGCAGCTCCACAGGGCTCGGTCAGCCCCAGCATTTT
CASSSTGLGQPQHF
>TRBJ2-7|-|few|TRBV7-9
TGTGCCAGCACCCTAGCGGGACAGGGGATATGGGAGCAGTACTTC
CASTLAGQGIWEQYF
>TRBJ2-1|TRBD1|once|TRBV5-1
TGCGCCAGCTCGGGGACAGGGGTTGGGAATGAGCAGTTCTTC
CASSGTGVGNEQFF
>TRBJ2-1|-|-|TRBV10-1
TGCGCCAGCAGTGAATGGCCTCATGAGCAGTTCTTC
CASSEWPHEQFF
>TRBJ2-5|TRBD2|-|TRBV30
TGTGCCTGGAGTGGCGGGAGGACGGTGACCCAGTACTTC
CAWSGGRTVTQYF
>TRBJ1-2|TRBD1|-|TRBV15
TGTGCCACTTTCGGGACAGGGGGCCCCTCTTTCTATGGCTACACCTTC
CATFGTGGPSFYGYTF
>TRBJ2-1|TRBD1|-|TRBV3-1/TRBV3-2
TGTGCCAGCAGCCTGGGGACAGGTTCCTACAATGAGCAGTTCTTC
CASSLGTGSYNEQFF
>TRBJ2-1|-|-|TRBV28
TGTGCCAGCAGTTTAGGGACTGAATACTCCTACAATGAGCAGTTCTTC
CASSLGTEYSYNEQFF
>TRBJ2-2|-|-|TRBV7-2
TGTGCCAGCAGCTTAGTAGGGGACACCGGGGAGCTGTTTTTT
CASSLVGDTGELFF
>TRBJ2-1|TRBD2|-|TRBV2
TGTGCCAGCAGCCAGGGACTAGCGGGAGTGTGGCAGTTCTTC
CASSQGLAGVWQFF
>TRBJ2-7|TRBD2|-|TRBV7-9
TGTGCCAGCAGCCCGCACGGGGCGGGAGAGAGCTACGAGCAGTACTTC
CASSPHGAGESYEQYF
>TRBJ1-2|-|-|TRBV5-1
TGCGCCAGCAGCCCCCAGACAGACTATGGCTACACCTTC
CASSPQTDYGYTF
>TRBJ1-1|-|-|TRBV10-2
TGCGCCAGCAGGGTCAGGCAGAACACTGAAGCTTTCTTT
CASRVRQNTEAFF